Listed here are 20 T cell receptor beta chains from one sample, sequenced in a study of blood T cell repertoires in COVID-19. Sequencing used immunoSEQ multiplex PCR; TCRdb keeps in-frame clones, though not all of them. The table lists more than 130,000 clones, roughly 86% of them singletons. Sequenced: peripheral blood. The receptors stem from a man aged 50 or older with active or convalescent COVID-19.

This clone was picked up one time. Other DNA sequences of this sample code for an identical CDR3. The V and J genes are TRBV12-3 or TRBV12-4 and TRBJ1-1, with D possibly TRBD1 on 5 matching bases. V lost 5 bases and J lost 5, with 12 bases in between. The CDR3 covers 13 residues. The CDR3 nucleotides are TGTGCCAGCAGTCGGCAGGGAGGGACTGAAGCTTTCTTT. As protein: CASSRQGGTEAFF.

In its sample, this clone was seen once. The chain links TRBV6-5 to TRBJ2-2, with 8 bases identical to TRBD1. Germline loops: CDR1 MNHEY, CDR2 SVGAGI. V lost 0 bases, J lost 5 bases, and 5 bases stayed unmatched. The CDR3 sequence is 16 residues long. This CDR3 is CASSYSAGGSTGELFF. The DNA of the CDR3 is TGTGCCAGCAGTTACTCGGCAGGGGGCAGTACCGGGGAGCTGTTTTTT.

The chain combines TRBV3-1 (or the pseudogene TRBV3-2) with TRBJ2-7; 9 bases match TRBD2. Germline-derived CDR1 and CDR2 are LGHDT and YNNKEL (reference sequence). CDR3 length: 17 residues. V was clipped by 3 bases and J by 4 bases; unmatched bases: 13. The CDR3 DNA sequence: TGTGCCAGCAGCCACACACCCGGGACTAGCCGAGAATACGAGCAGTACTTC. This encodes CASSHTPGTSREYEQYF.

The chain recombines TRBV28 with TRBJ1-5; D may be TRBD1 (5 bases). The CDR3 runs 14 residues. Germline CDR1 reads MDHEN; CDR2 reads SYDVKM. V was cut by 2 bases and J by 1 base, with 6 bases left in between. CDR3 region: CASSLGGSNQPQHF. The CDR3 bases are TGTGCCAGCAGTTTAGGGGGGAGCAATCAGCCCCAGCATTTT.

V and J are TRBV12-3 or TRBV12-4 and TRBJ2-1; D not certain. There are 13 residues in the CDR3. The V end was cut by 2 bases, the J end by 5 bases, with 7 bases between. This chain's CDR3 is CASSLKLNNEQFF. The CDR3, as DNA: TGTGCCAGCAGTTTAAAGCTCAACAATGAGCAGTTCTTC.

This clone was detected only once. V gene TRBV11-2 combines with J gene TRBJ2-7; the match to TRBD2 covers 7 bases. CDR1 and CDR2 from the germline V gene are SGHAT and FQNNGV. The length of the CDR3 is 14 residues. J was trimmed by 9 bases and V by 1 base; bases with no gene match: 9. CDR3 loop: CASSLAAGDRGQYF. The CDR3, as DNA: TGTGCCAGCAGCTTAGCGGCGGGAGACCGCGGGCAGTACTTC.

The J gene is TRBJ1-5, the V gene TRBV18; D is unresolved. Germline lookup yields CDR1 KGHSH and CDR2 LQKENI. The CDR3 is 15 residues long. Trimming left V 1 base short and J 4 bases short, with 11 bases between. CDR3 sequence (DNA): TGTGCCAGCTCACCACAGCAGGTTCGGAATCAGCCCCAGCATTTT. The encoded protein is CASSPQQVRNQPQHF.

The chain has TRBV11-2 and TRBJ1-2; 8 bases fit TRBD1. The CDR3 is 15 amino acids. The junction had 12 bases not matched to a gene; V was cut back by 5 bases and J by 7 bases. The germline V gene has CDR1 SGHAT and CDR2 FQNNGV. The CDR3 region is CASSPGGRSAGGYTF. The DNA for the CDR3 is TGTGCCAGCAGCCCAGGGGGCAGATCTGCGGGTGGCTACACCTTC.

The chain's CDR3 is CASSPGTGSTGELFF. The CDR3 DNA reads as TGTGCCAGCTCACCCGGGACAGGATCGACCGGGGAGCTGTTTTTT. The chain has TRBV18 and TRBJ2-2, with TRBD1 matching over 8 bases. The CDR3 runs to 15 residues. With 3 bases clipped from V and 5 bases from J, the junction kept 5 bases outside the gene matches. Germline values: CDR1 KGHSH, CDR2 LQKENI.

CDR3 in DNA: TGTGCCAGCAGCCCTGGAGACAGGGGGGCCAATCAGCCCCAGCATTTT. As protein: CASSPGDRGANQPQHF. The chain uses TRBV7-9 and TRBJ1-5, with 9 positions matching TRBD1. The CDR3 has 16 residues. The germline V gene encodes CDR1 SEHNR and CDR2 FQNEAQ (reference sequence). V gave up 5 bases and J gave up 3 bases; unmatched junction bases: 8.

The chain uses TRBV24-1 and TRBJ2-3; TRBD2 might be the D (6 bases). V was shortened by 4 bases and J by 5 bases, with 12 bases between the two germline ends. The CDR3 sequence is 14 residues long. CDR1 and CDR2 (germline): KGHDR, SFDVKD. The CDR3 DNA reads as TGTGCCACCAGTGAGGGCCCCGGGGGAGATACGCAGTATTTT. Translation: CATSEGPGGDTQYF.

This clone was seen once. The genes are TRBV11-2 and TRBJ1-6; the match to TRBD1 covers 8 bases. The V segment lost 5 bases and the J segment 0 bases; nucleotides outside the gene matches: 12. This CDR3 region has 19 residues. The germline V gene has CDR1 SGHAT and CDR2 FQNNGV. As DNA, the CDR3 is TGTGCCAGCAGCCATAGTCCCGGGACAGGAAGCTCCTATAATTCACCCCTCCACTTT. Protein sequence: CASSHSPGTGSSYNSPLHF.

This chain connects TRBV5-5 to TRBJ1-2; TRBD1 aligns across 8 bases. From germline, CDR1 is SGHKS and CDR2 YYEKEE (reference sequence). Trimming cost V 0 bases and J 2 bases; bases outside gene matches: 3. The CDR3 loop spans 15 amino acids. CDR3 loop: CASSLGTGLNYGYTF. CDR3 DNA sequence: TGTGCCAGCAGCTTGGGGACAGGGTTAAACTATGGCTACACCTTC.

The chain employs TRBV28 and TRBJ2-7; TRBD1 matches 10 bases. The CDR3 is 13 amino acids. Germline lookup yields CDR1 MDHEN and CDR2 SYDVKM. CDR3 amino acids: CAARDRGSYEQYF. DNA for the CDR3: TGTGCTGCCCGGGACAGGGGATCCTACGAGCAGTACTTC.

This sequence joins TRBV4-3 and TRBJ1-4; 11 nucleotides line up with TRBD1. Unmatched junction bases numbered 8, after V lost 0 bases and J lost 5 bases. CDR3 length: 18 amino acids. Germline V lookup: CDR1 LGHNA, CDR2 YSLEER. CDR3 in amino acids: CASSQDPLGQGANEKLFF. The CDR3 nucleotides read TGCGCCAGCAGCCAAGATCCACTTGGACAGGGGGCGAATGAAAAACTGTTTTTT.

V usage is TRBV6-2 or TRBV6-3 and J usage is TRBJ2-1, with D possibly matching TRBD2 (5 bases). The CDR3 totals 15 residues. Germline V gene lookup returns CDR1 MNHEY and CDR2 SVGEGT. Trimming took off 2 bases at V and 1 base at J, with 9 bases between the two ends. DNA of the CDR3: TGTGCCAGCAGTTACGTTGGGAGTTCCTACAATGAGCAGTTCTTC. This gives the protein CASSYVGSSYNEQFF.

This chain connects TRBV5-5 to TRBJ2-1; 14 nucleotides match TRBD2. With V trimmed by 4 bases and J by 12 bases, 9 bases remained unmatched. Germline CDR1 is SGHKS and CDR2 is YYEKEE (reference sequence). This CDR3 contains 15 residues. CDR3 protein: CASSKGLAGEAWQFF. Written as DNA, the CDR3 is TGTGCCAGCAGCAAGGGACTAGCGGGAGAGGCGTGGCAGTTCTTC.

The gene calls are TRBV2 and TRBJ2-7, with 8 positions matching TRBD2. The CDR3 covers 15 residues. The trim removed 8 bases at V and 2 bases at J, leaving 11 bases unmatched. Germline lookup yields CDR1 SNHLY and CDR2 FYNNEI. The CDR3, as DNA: TGTGCCAGCGCCCTTTCCTACGGGGGGGCCTACGAGCAGTACTTC. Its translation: CASALSYGGAYEQYF.

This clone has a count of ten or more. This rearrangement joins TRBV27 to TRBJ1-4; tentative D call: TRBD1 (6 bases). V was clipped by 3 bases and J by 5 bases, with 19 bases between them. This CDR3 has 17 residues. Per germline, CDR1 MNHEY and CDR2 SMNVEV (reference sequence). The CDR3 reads CASSLGRGYGSNEKLFF. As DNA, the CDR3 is TGTGCCAGCAGTTTGGGAAGGGGGTATGGGTCGAATGAAAAACTGTTTTTT. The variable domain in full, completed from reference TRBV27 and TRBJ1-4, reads EAQVTQNPRYLITVTGKKLTVTCSQNMNHEYMSWYRQDPGLGLRQIYYSMNVEVTDKGDVPEGYKVSRKEKRNFPLILESPSPNQTSLYFCASSLGRGYGSNEKLFFGSGTQLSVL.

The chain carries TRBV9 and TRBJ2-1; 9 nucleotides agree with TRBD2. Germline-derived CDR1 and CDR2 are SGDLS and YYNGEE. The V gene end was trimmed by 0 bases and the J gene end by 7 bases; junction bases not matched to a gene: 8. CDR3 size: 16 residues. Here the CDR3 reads CASSVEIAGVGNEQFF. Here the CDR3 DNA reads TGTGCCAGCAGCGTAGAGATAGCGGGAGTGGGGAATGAGCAGTTCTTC.